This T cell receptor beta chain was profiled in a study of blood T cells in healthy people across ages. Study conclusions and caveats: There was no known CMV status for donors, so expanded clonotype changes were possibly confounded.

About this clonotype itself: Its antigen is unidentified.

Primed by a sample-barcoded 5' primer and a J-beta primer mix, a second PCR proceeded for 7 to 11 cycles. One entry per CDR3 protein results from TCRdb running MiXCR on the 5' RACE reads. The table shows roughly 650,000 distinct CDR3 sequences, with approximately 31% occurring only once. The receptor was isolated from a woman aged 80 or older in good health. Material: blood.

The CDR3 coding sequence is TGCAGTGCTCCGTGGGCCACCATGGCCTACGAGCAGTACTTC. Translating it yields CSAPWATMAYEQYF. The chain couples TRBV20-1 to TRBJ2-7; D gene uncertain. The CDR3 sequence is 14 residues long. V was trimmed by 5 bases and J by 2 bases, leaving 16 bases between them. The germline CDR1 and CDR2 sequences are DFQATT and SNEGSKA (reference sequence).